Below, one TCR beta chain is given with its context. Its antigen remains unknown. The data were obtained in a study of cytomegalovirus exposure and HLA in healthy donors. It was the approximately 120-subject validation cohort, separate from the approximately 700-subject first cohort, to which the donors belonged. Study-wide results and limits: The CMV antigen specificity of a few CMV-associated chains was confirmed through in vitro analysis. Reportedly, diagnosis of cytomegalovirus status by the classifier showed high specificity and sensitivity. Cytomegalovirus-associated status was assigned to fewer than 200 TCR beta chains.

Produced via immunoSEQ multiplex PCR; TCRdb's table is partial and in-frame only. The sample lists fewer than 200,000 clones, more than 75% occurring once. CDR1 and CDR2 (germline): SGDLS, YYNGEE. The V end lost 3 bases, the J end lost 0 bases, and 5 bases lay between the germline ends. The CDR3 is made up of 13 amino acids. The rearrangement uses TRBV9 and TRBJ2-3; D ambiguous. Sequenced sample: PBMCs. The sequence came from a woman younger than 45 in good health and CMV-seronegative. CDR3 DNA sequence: TGTGCCAGCAGCGCCCCGAGCACAGATACGCAGTATTTT. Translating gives CASSAPSTDTQYF.